Listed here are 10 T cell receptor beta chains from one sample, sequenced in a study of PD-1 blockade in classical Hodgkin lymphoma. The repertoire was sequenced with immunoSEQ multiplex PCR; TCRdb's copy has only in-frame clones and lacks some. The sample includes around 24,000 clones, roughly 62% of them seen just once. Autologous stem cell transplantation was followed by relapse in every patient, and brentuximab vedotin exposure varied. Here the sequenced sample was peripheral blood mononuclear cells (PBMCs), taken before the second cycle of nivolumab. The receptors stem from a human donor with classical Hodgkin lymphoma.

The V call is TRBV7-9, the J call TRBJ2-5; D gene ambiguous. Deletions cut 1 base from V and 7 bases from J, with 7 bases between. Germline CDR1 SEHNR, CDR2 FQNEAQ (reference sequence). The CDR3 is made up of 12 amino acids. CDR3 protein: CASSLGGPTQYF. DNA of the CDR3: TGTGCCAGCAGCTTAGGTGGTCCGACCCAGTACTTC.

The J gene is TRBJ1-2, the V gene TRBV7-2; 7 bases are shared with TRBD1. The CDR3 is made up of 13 amino acids. With V trimmed by 1 base and J by 4 bases, 0 bases remained unmatched. In germline, CDR1 is SGHTA, CDR2 FQGNSA. CDR3 bases: TGTGCCAGCAGCTTAGGGACAGGCTATGGCTACACCTTC. Translated, it gives CASSLGTGYGYTF.

This clone was observed a few times. The rearrangement uses TRBV5-1 and TRBJ1-2, with 7 bases matching TRBD1. The CDR3 is made up of 15 amino acids. Germline-derived CDR1 and CDR2 are SGHRS and YFSETQ. Trimming cost V 0 bases and J 6 bases; bases outside gene matches: 8. The CDR3 sequence: CASSLGIGTAHGYTF. The CDR3 DNA is TGCGCCAGCAGCTTGGGTATTGGGACAGCCCATGGCTACACCTTC.

This clone has a handful of counts. V and J are TRBV19 and TRBJ1-1; possibly TRBD1 for D (6 bases). Germline CDR1 LNHDA, CDR2 SQIVND (reference sequence). Trimming shortened V by 3 bases and J by 4 bases, and 12 bases separated the two germline ends. The CDR3 totals 14 residues. This CDR3 reads CASSITRGRTEAFF. CDR3 nucleotide sequence: TGTGCCAGTAGTATTACCAGGGGCCGCACTGAAGCTTTCTTT.

J is TRBJ2-2 and V is TRBV18, with 9 bases matching TRBD1. CDR3 length: 17 residues. The V segment lost 5 bases and the J segment 6 bases; nucleotides outside the gene matches: 13. Germline lookup yields CDR1 KGHSH and CDR2 LQKENI. The CDR3 coding sequence is TGTGCCAGCTCAGAGAGACCGGGACAGGGAATCCCCGGGGAGCTGTTTTTT. Translating it yields CASSERPGQGIPGELFF.

This clone has just one count. The chain's CDR3 is CASSQDLGQGLGYTF. For the CDR3, the DNA is TGTGCCAGCAGCCAAGATTTGGGGCAGGGGTTAGGCTACACCTTC. The chain is built from TRBV4-2 and TRBJ1-2, with a weak D call TRBD1 (6 bases). The CDR3 has 15 residues. The V gene's germline CDR1 is LGHNA and CDR2 YNFKEQ. V lost 0 bases, J lost 8 bases, and 16 bases lay in between.

This chain links TRBV5-1 with TRBJ1-4, with D hard to call. The CDR3 sequence is 14 residues long. Germline-derived CDR1 and CDR2 are SGHRS and YFSETQ. Trimming took off 5 bases at V and 0 bases at J, with 8 bases between the two ends. The CDR3 protein is CASRMTATNEKLFF. In DNA, the CDR3 is TGCGCCAGCAGAATGACTGCAACTAATGAAAAACTGTTTTTT.

This clone is labeled as medium-sized. V usage is TRBV7-7 and J usage is TRBJ2-1; the D call may be TRBD1 or TRBD2 (5 bases each). In germline, CDR1 is SSHAT, CDR2 FNYEAQ (reference sequence). This CDR3 is 14 amino acids long. The V end lost 5 bases, the J end lost 5 bases, and 13 bases lay between the germline ends. DNA for the CDR3: TGTGCCAGCAGCCCGTTCGGGGCCGACAATGAGCAGTTCTTC. This codes for CASSPFGADNEQFF.

With respect to this clone: This sample includes further DNA sequences coding for the same CDR3. The CDR3 DNA sequence: TGTGCCAGCAGCTTAGGCCGGGGTAGCTCCTACGAGCAGTACTTC. Protein product: CASSLGRGSSYEQYF. The V gene is TRBV7-2, the J gene TRBJ2-7; possibly TRBD2 for D (5 bases). The CDR3 loop spans 15 amino acids. Between the trimmed V and J ends, which lost 1 base and 0 bases, there was a span of 10 bases. Germline CDR1 reads SGHTA; CDR2 reads FQGNSA.

This clone has a handful of counts. The CDR3 DNA follows: TGTGCCAGCAGGGAAAGGGACAGTAGATACGAGCAGTACTTC. It yields the protein CASRERDSRYEQYF. This rearrangement joins TRBV6-6 to TRBJ2-7; 7 nucleotides match TRBD1. V trimming: 6 bases; J trimming: 4 bases; junction bases outside the gene matches: 9. The germline CDR1 and CDR2 sequences are MNHNY and SVGAGI (reference sequence). The CDR3 covers 14 residues.